This T cell receptor beta chain was found in a study of cytomegalovirus exposure and HLA in healthy donors. Study-level findings and limits: Later analysis showed TCR association rates varying by HLA locus, highest for DRB1 and lowest for HLA-C.

In regard to this clone: Its specificity is unknown.

PCR involved 60 Vbeta and 13 Jbeta primers. Authors' data handling: Around 10 million of the about 80 million unique TCR beta chains counted in a later analysis were shared. Data came from immunoSEQ multiplex PCR; TCRdb stores just in-frame clones and leaves some out. Clone size and the V and J calls come from that table; the DNA yielded D and trimming. There are about 130,000 clones in the sample; roughly two thirds occur only once, and approximately 1.5% lies in the top ten. This CDR3 has 16 amino acids. When sampled, the donors appeared nominally healthy, though they likely had unrecorded immune exposures.

The chain carries TRBV21-1 and TRBJ2-6; TRBD1, the table's D call, lacks a check against the DNA. TRBV21-1 is assigned pseudogene status. The source of this sequence is a man aged 30 to 45 in good health and CMV-seropositive. Sequenced: PBMCs. CDR3 loop: CASSFQTGAGANVLTF. CDR3 nucleotide sequence: TGTGCCAGCAGCTTTCAGACAGGGGCTGGGGCCAACGTCCTGACTTTC.